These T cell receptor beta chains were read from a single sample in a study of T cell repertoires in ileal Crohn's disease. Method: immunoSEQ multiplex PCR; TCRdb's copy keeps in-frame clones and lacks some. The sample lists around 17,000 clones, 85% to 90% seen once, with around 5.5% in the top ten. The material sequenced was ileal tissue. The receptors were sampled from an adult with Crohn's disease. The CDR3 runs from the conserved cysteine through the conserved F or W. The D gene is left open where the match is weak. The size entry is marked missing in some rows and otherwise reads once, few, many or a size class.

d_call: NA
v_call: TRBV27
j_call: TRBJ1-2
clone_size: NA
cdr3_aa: CASSFRGGGYTF
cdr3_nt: TGTGCCAGCAGTTTTAGGGGAGGTGGCTACACCTTC

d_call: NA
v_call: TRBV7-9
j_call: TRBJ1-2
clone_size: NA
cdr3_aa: CASSSLGVYTF
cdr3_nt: TGTGCCAGCAGCTCCTTGGGAGTCTACACCTTC

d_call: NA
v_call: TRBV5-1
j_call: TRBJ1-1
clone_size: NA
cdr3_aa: CASSYGGTVNTEAFF
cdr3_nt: TGCGCCAGCAGCTATGGAGGGACCGTGAACACTGAAGCTTTCTTT

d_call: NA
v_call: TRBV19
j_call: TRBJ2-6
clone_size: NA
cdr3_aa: CASSIGSLLGSGANVLTF
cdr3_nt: TGTGCCAGTAGTATTGGGTCCCTACTAGGCTCTGGGGCCAACGTCCTGACTTTC

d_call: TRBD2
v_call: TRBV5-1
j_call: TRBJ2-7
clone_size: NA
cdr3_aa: CASSLSSGTYEQYF
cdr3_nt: TGCGCCAGCAGCTTGAGTAGCGGGACCTACGAGCAGTACTTC

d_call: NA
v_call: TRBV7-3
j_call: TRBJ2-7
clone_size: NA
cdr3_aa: CASSEGGSYEQYF
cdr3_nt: TGTGCCAGCAGCGAGGGGGGGAGCTACGAGCAGTACTTC

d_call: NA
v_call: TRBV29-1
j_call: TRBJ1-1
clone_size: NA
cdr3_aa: CSVEKPGLGFSEAFF
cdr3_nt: TGCAGCGTCGAAAAACCGGGACTGGGATTCTCTGAAGCTTTCTTT

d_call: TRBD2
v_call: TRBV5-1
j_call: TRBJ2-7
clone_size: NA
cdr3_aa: CASSFLAGGEQYF
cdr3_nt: TGCGCCAGCAGCTTTCTAGCGGGAGGAGAGCAGTACTTC

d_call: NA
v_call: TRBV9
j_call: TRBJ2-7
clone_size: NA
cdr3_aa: CASSQRLISYEQYF
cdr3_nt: TGTGCCAGCAGCCAACGACTCATCTCCTACGAGCAGTACTTC

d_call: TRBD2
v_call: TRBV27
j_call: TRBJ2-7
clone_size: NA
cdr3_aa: CASSPPPPAGGEQYF
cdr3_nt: TGTGCCAGCAGTCCCCCTCCGCCAGCGGGAGGCGAGCAGTACTTC

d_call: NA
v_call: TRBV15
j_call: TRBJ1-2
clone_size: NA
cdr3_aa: CATSLTGQVGYTF
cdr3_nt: TGTGCCACCAGCCTGACAGGTCAGGTTGGCTACACCTTC

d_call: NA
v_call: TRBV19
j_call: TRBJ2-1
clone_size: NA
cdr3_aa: CASSPWTILNYNEQFF
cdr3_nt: TGTGCCAGTAGTCCCTGGACTATACTTAACTACAATGAGCAGTTCTTC

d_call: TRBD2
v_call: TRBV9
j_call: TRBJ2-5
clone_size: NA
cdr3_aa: CASSVAAGGGETQYF
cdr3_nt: TGTGCCAGCAGCGTAGCGGCGGGAGGCGGAGAGACCCAGTACTTC

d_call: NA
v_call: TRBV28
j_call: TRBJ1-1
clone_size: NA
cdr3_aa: CASQYRPTEAFF
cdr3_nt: TGTGCCAGCCAGTACAGGCCCACTGAAGCTTTCTTT

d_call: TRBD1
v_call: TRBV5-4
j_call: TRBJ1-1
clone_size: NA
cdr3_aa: CASGSPGQPMNTEAFF
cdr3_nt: TGTGCCAGCGGATCGCCGGGACAGCCTATGAACACTGAAGCTTTCTTT

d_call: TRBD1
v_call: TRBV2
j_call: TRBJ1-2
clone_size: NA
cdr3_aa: CASSFLGQPWAGYTF
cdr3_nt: TGTGCCAGCAGTTTTTTGGGACAGCCCTGGGCTGGCTACACCTTC

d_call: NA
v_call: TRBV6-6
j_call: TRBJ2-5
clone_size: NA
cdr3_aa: CANLTGQETQYF
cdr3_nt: TGTGCCAACTTGACAGGACAAGAGACCCAGTACTTC

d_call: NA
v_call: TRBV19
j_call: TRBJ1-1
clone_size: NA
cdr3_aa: CASSLLGTPVGTEAFF
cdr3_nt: TGTGCCAGTAGTCTCTTGGGGACACCCGTCGGCACTGAAGCTTTCTTT

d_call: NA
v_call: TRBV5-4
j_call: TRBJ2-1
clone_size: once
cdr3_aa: CASSLRIATFYNEQFF
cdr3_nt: TGTGCCAGCAGCTTGCGTATAGCGACCTTTTACAATGAGCAGTTCTTC

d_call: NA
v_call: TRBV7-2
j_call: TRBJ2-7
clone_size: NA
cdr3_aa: CASSSRIIPYEQYF
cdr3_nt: TGTGCCAGCAGCTCGCGAATTATACCCTACGAGCAGTACTTC

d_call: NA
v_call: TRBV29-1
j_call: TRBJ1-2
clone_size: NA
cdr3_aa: CSVGIATDVHGYTF
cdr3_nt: TGCAGCGTTGGAATAGCCACCGACGTTCATGGCTACACCTTC

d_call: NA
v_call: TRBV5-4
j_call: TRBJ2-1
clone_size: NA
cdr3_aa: CASSPTSNSYNEQFF
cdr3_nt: TGTGCCAGCAGCCCTACCTCTAACTCCTACAATGAGCAGTTCTTC

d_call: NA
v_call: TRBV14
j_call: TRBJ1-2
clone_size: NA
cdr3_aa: CASSRSGSIYGYTF
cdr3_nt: TGTGCCAGCAGCCGGTCGGGGTCTATCTATGGCTACACCTTC

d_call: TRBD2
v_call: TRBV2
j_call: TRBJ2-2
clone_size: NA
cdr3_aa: CASRTSVGELFF
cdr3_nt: TGTGCCAGCAGGACTAGCGTCGGGGAGCTGTTTTTT

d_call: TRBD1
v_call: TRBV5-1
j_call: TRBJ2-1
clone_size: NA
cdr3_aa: CASSWDRGGSDEQFF
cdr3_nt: TGCGCCAGCAGCTGGGACAGGGGGGGATCGGATGAGCAGTTCTTC

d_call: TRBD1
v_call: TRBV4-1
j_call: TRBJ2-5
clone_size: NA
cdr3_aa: CASSQVGTGQETQYF
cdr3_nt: TGCGCCAGCAGCCAAGTAGGGACAGGGCAAGAGACCCAGTACTTC

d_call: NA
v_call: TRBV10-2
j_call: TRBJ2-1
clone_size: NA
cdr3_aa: CASSESSLNEQFF
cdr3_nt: TGCGCCAGCAGTGAGTCGTCCCTTAATGAGCAGTTCTTC

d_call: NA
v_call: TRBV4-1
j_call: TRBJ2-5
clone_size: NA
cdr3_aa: CASSQALPTQEETQYF
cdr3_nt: TGCGCCAGCAGCCAAGCCCTACCGACACAGGAAGAGACCCAGTACTTC

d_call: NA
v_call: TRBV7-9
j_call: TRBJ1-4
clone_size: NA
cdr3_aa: CASSPGEKLFF
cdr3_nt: TGTGCCAGCAGCCCCGGTGAAAAACTGTTTTTT

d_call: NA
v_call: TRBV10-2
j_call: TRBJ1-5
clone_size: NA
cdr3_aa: CATKMGGESSQPQHF
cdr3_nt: TGCGCCACCAAGATGGGGGGGGAATCTTCTCAGCCCCAGCATTTT

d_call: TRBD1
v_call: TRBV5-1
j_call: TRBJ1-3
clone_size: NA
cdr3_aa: CASSLDPTGNGNTIYF
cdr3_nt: TGCGCCAGCAGCTTGGATCCGACAGGGAATGGAAACACCATATATTTT

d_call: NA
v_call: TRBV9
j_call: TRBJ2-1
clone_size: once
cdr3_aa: CASSVGGDSYNEQFF
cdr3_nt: TGTGCCAGCAGCGTGGGCGGGGACTCCTACAATGAGCAGTTCTTC

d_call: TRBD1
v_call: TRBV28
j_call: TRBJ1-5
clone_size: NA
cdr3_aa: CASRQGSNQPQHF
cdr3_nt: TGTGCCAGCAGACAGGGGTCCAATCAGCCCCAGCATTTT

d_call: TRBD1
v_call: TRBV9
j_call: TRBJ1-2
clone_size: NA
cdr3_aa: CASNPTGGTSNYGYTF
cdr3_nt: TGTGCCAGCAACCCGACAGGGGGGACGTCTAACTATGGCTACACCTTC

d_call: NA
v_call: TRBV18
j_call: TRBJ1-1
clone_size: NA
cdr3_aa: CASSPPRIVWTEAFF
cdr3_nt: TGTGCCAGCTCACCACCGCGGATTGTGTGGACTGAAGCTTTCTTT

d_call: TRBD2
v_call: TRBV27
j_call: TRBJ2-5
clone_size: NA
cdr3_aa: CASSPPVSSGRRETQYF
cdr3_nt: TGTGCCAGCAGTCCCCCCGTTAGTAGCGGGAGGAGGGAGACCCAGTACTTC

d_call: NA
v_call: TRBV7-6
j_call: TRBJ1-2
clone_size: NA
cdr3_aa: CASSSQGTNYGYTF
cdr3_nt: TGTGCCAGCAGCTCACAGGGCACGAACTATGGCTACACCTTC

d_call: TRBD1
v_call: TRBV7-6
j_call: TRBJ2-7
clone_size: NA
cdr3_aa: CASSLGQGNEQYF
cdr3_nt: TGTGCCAGCAGCTTAGGACAGGGGAACGAGCAGTACTTC

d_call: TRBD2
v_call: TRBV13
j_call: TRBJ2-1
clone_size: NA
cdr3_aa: CASSLGISLAGGGGSYNEQFF
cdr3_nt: TGTGCCAGCAGCTTAGGTATTTCACTAGCGGGAGGGGGAGGATCCTACAATGAGCAGTTCTTC

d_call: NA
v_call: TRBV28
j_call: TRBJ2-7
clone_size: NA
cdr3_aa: CASSPVAGQQYF
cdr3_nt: TGTGCCAGCAGCCCAGTCGCAGGGCAGCAGTACTTC

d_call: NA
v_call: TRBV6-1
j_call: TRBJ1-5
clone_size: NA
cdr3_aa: CASSEAQYGQNNQPQHF
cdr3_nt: TGTGCCAGCAGTGAAGCGCAATACGGACAGAACAATCAGCCCCAGCATTTT

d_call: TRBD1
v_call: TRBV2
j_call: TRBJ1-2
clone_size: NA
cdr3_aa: CASSASGQNYGYTF
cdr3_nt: TGTGCCAGCAGTGCCTCGGGACAGAACTATGGCTACACCTTC

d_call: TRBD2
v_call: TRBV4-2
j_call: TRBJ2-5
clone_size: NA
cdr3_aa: CASSQDPTGGGETQYF
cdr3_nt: TGTGCCAGCAGCCAAGACCCGACGGGAGGAGGAGAGACCCAGTACTTC

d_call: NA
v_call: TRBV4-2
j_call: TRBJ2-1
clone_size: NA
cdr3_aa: CASSKQGGSYNEQFF
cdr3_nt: TGTGCCAGCAGCAAACAGGGCGGCTCCTACAATGAGCAGTTCTTC

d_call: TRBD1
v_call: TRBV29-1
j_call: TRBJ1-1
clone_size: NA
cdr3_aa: CSAGTETEAFF
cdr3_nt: TGCAGCGCCGGGACAGAGACTGAAGCTTTCTTT

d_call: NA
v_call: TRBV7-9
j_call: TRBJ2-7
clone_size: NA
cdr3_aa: CASSPGTSSYEQYF
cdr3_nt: TGTGCCAGCAGCCCCGGGACATCTTCCTACGAGCAGTACTTC

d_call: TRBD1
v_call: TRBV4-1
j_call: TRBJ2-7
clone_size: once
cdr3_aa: CASSQFVGQGAYEQYF
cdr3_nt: TGCGCCAGCAGCCAATTTGTCGGACAGGGGGCCTACGAGCAGTACTTC

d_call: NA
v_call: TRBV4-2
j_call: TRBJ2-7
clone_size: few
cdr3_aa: CASSQDPGTSSYEQYF
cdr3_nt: TGTGCCAGCAGCCAAGACCCGGGGACATCCTCCTACGAGCAGTACTTC

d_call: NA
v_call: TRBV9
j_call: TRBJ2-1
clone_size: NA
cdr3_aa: CASSVGWGGYNEQFF
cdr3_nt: TGTGCCAGCAGCGTAGGGTGGGGCGGCTACAATGAGCAGTTCTTC

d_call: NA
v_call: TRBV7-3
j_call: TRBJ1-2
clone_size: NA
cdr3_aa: CASSPWPRGTNYGYTF
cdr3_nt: TGTGCCAGCAGCCCCTGGCCCCGGGGAACGAACTATGGCTACACCTTC

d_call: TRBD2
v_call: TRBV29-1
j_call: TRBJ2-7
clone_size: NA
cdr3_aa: CSVEERTSGTYEQYF
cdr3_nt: TGCAGCGTTGAAGAACGGACTAGCGGAACCTACGAGCAGTACTTC

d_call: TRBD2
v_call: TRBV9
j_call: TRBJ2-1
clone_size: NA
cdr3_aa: CASSVGLAGGNEQFF
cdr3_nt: TGTGCCAGCAGCGTAGGGCTAGCGGGAGGCAATGAGCAGTTCTTC

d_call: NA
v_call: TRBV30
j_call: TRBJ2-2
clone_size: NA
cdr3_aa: CAWSRGEEVGELFF
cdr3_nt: TGTGCCTGGAGCCGCGGAGAGGAGGTCGGGGAGCTGTTTTTT

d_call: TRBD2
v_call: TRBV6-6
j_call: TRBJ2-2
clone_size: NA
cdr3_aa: CASTHGRPGTGELFF
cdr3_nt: TGTGCCAGCACCCACGGGAGGCCGGGGACCGGGGAGCTGTTTTTT

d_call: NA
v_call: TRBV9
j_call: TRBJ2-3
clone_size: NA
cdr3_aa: CASSVGHPDTQYF
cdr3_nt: TGTGCCAGCAGCGTAGGACATCCAGATACGCAGTATTTT

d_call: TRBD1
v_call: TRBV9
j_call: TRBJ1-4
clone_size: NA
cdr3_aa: CASSYRDRAEKLFF
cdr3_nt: TGTGCCAGCAGCTACCGGGACAGGGCCGAAAAACTGTTTTTT

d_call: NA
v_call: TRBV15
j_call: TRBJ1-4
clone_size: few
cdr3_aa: CATSRGFLFNEKLFF
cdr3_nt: TGTGCCACCTCGCGGGGATTCCTTTTCAATGAAAAACTGTTTTTT

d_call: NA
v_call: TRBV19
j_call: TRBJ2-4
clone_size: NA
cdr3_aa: CASRSVGLGDTKNIQYF
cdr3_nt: TGTGCCAGTAGATCGGTTGGCCTTGGGGACACCAAAAACATTCAGTACTTC

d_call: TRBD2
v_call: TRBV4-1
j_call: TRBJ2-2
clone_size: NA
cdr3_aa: CASSQDLGLAGEGGELFF
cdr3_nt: TGCGCCAGCAGCCAAGATCTGGGACTAGCGGGAGAGGGCGGGGAGCTGTTTTTT